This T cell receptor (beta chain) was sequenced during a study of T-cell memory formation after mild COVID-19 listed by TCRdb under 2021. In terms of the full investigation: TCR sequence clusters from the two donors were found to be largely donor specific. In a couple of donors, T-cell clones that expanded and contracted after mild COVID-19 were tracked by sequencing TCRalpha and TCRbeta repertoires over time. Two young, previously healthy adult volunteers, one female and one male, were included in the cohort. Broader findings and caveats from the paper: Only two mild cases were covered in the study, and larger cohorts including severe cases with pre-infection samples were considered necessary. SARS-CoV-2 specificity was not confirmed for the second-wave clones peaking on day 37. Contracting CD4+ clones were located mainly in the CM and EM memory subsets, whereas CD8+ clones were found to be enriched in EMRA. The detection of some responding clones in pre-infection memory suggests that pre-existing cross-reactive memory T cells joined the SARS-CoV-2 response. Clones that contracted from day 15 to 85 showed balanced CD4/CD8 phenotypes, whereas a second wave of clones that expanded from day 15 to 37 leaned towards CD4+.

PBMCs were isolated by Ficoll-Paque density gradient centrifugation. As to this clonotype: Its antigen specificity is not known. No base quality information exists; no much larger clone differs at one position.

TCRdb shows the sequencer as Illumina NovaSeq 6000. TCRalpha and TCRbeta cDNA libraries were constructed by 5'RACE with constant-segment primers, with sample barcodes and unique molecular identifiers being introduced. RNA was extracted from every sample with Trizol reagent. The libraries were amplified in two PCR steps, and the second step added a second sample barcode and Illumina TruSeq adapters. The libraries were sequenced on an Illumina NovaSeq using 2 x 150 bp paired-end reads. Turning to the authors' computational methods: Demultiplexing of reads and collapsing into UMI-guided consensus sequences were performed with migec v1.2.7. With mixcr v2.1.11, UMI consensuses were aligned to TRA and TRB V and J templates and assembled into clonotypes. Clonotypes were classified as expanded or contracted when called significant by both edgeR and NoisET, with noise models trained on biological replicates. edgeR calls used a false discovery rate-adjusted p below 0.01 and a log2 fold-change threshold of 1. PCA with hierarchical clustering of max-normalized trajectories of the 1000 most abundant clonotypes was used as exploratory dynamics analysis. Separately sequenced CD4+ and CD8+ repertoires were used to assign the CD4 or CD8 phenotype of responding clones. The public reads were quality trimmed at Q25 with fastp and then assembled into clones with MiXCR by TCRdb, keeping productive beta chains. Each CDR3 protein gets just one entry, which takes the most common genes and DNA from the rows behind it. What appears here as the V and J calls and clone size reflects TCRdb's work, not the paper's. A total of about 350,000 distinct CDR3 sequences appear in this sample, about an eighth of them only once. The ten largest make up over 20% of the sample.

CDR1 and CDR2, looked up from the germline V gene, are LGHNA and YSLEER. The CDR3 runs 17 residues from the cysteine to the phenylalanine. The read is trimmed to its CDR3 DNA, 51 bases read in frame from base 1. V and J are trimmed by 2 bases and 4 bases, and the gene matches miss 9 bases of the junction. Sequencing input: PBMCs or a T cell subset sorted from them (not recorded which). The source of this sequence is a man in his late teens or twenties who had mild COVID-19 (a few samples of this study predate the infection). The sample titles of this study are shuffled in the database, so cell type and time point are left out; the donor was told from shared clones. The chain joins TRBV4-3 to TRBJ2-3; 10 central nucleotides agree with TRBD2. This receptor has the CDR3 CASSQSPGGTSADTQYF. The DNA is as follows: TGCGCCAGCAGCCAATCACCCGGTGGGACTAGCGCAGATACGCAGTATTTT.